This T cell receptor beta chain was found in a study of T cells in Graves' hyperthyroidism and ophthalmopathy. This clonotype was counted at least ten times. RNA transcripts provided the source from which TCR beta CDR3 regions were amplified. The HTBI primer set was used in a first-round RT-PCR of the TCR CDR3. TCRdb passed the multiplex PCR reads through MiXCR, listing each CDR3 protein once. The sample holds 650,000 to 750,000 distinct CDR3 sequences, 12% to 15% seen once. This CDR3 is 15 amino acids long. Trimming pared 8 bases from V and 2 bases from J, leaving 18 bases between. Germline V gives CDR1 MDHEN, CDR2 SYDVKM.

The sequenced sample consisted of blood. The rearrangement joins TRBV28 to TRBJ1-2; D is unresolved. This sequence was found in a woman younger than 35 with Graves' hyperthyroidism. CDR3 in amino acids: CASGTLEGVNYGYTF. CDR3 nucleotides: TGTGCCAGCGGCACTTTAGAGGGAGTAAACTATGGCTACACCTTC.